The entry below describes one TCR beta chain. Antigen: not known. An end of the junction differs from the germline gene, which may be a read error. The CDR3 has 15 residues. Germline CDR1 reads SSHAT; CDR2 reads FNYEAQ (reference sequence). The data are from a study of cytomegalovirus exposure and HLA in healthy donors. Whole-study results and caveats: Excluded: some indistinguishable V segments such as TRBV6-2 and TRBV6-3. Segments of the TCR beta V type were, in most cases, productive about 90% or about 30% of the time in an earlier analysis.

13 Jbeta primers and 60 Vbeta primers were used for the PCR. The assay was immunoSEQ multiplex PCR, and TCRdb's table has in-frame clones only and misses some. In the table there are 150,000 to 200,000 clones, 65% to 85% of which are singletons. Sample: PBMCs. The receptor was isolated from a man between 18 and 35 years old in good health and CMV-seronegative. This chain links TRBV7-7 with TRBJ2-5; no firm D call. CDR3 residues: CASSRVTSPSETQYF. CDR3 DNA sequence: TGTGCTAGCAGCCGAGTCACTTCCCCAAGCGAGACCCAGTACTTC. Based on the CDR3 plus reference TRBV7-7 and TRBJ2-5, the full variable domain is GAGVSQSPRYKVTKRGQDVTLRCDPISSHATLYWYQQALGQGPEFLTYFNYEAQPDKSGLPSDRFSAERPEGSISTLTIQRTEQRDSAMYRCASSRVTSPSETQYFGPGTRLLVL.